Below, 27 T cell receptor beta chains from the same sample are listed, as sequenced in a study of molecular identifiers for immune sequencing clone quantification. TCRdb reprocessed the PCR reads via MiXCR and lists one record per CDR3 protein. The repertoire holds approximately 500,000 distinct CDR3 sequences, with about 21% as singletons. Sequencing input: naive CD8+ T cells from blood, with Jurkat cell RNA spiked in. The sample's subset: FACS-sorted CD8+CD4-CCR7+CD45RA+ naive T cells. These receptors came from a human donor in good health. Some libraries in this study had Jurkat cell RNA spiked in.

The genes are TRBV27 and TRBJ2-3; no firm D call. V was pared by 3 bases and J by 1 base, with 11 bases between. Germline-derived CDR1 and CDR2 are MNHEY and SMNVEV (reference sequence). This CDR3 is 15 amino acids long. CDR3 sequence reads: CASSLTPIRTDTQYF. The CDR3 DNA reads TGTGCCAGCAGTTTGACTCCGATCCGCACAGATACGCAGTATTTT.

As concerns this clonotype: Possible read error: a much larger clone is one base away. The V gene is TRBV6-2 or TRBV6-3, the J gene TRBJ2-7; D ambiguous. CDR3 size: 14 residues. Germline V gene sequence: CDR1 MNHEY, CDR2 SVGEGT. The CDR3 DNA is TGTCCCAGCACCTCCTCCGCCGGGTCGAGCGAGCAGTACTTC. Its translation is CPSTSSAGSSEQYF.

This clonotype showed up many times. This rearrangement joins TRBV29-1 to TRBJ2-3; perhaps TRBD1 as D (6 bases). Germline V gene data show CDR1 as SQVTM and CDR2 as ANQGSEA. This CDR3 has 14 residues. V was cut by 4 bases and J by 1 base, with 12 bases left in between. CDR3: CSVVGTLGTDTQYF. CDR3 coding DNA: TGCAGCGTTGTAGGGACATTGGGCACAGATACGCAGTATTTT.

This clonotype was seen many times. This chain links TRBV30 with TRBJ1-4, with D unresolved. Germline CDR1 reads GTSNPN; CDR2 reads SVGIG (reference sequence). Trimming stripped 0 bases from V and 8 bases from J, with 4 bases between. The CDR3 length is 11 residues. CDR3 nucleotide sequence: TGTGCCTGGAGTGTGGGGGAAAAACTGTTTTTT. It codes for CAWSVGEKLFF.

As regards this clonotype: A much larger clonotype is one base distant, so this may be a read error. The chain joins TRBV28 to TRBJ2-3; 9 bases align to TRBD1. This CDR3 has 13 amino acids. Germline V gene data show CDR1 as MDHEN and CDR2 as SYDVKM. The CDR3 protein is CASSPGQGSTRYF. The CDR3 DNA sequence: TGTGCCAGCAGTCCCGGACAGGGGAGTACGCGGTATTTT.

There are many counts of this clonotype. This rearrangement joins TRBV29-1 to TRBJ2-3; D call uncertain. There are 16 residues in the CDR3. V was shortened by 3 bases and J by 0 bases, with 16 bases between the two germline ends. CDR1 and CDR2 from the germline V gene are SQVTM and ANQGSEA. The CDR3 region is CSVEYRDVASTDTQYF. For the CDR3, the DNA is TGCAGCGTTGAGTATAGGGATGTGGCTAGCACAGATACGCAGTATTTT.

About this clonotype: A much larger clone differs by one base, so this may be a read error. Since the CDR3 does not end with the conserved phenylalanine or tryptophan, this likely comes from a read error. The V gene is TRBV9, the J gene TRBJ2-3; D gene uncertain. Trimming left V 0 bases short and J 3 bases short, with 8 bases between. The CDR3 totals 14 residues. The germline V gene encodes CDR1 SGDLS and CDR2 YYNGEE. The CDR3, as DNA: TGTGCCAGCAGCGTAGGTGGCGTAACAGATACGCAGTATTCT. It yields the protein CASSVGGVTDTQYS.

This sequence joins TRBV18 and TRBJ2-1, with TRBD2 identical over 8 bases. This CDR3 spans 17 amino acids. Germline trimming cut 5 bases from V and 4 bases from J; bases unmatched to any gene: 13. CDR1 and CDR2 (germline): KGHSH, LQKENI. CDR3 region: CASSTTYETSEYNEQFF. DNA for the CDR3: TGTGCCAGCTCAACAACTTATGAGACTAGCGAGTACAATGAGCAGTTCTTC. Full variable domain (rest looked up from reference TRBV18 and TRBJ2-1): NAGVMQNPRHLVRRRGQEARLRCSPMKGHSHVYWYRQLPEEGLKFMVYLQKENIIDESGMPKERFSAEFPKEGPSILRIQQVVRGDSAAYFCASSTTYETSEYNEQFFGPGTRLTVL.

The chain carries TRBV6-2 or TRBV6-3 and TRBJ2-2; TRBD1 matches 11 bases. The V gene end was trimmed by 2 bases and the J gene end by 0 bases; junction bases not matched to a gene: 5. From germline, CDR1 is MNHEY and CDR2 SVGEGT. The CDR3 is made up of 18 amino acids. The CDR3 loop is CASSYPRGQGANTGELFF. The CDR3 nucleotides are TGTGCCAGCAGTTACCCGAGGGGACAGGGGGCGAACACCGGGGAGCTGTTTTTT.

This chain uses TRBV9 with TRBJ2-1, with TRBD2 identical over 8 bases. V dropped 0 bases and J dropped 0; count of bases not matched to a gene: 8. CDR3 size: 18 residues. In germline, CDR1 is SGDLS, CDR2 YYNGEE. In nucleotides, the CDR3 is TGTGCCAGCAGCGTAGGGGGTAGCGGGACAAGCTCCTACAATGAGCAGTTCTTC. This gives the protein CASSVGGSGTSSYNEQFF. Full variable domain (missing parts from reference TRBV9 and TRBJ2-1): DSGVTQTPKHLITATGQRVTLRCSPRSGDLSVYWYQQSLDQGLQFLIQYYNGEERAKGNILERFSAQQFPDLHSELNLSSLELGDSALYFCASSVGGSGTSSYNEQFFGPGTRLTVL.

This chain links TRBV19 with TRBJ2-1, with 10 nucleotides matching TRBD1. J lost 8 bases, V lost 5 bases, and 9 bases had no gene match. Germline loops: CDR1 LNHDA, CDR2 SQIVND (reference sequence). The CDR3 runs to 15 residues. CDR3 sequence reads: CASSPGQGSWDEQFF. The CDR3 bases are TGTGCCAGTAGTCCGGGACAGGGGAGTTGGGATGAGCAGTTCTTC.

This clonotype showed up many times. The chain links TRBV12-3 or TRBV12-4 to TRBJ1-5; D may be TRBD1 (6 bases). This CDR3 is built from 13 residues. Trimming stripped 5 bases from V and 4 bases from J, with 9 bases between. In DNA form, the CDR3 reads TGTGCCAGCAGTGCCCAGGGGAATCAGCCCCAGCATTTT. Translating it yields CASSAQGNQPQHF.

This clonotype appeared a few times. This rearrangement joins TRBV7-8 to TRBJ2-1, with D maybe TRBD2 (5 bases). The V and J ends lost 5 bases and 7 bases respectively, with 15 bases between them. The CDR3 extends over 14 amino acids. Germline CDR1 SGHVS, CDR2 FQNEAQ. DNA for the CDR3: TGTGCCAGCAGCGCACCAAGGAGGTTTAATGAGCAGTTCTTC. The encoded protein is CASSAPRRFNEQFF.

The rearrangement links TRBV6-5 to TRBJ2-5, with 8 bases lining up with TRBD1. The CDR3 is 17 amino acids. The germline CDR1 and CDR2 sequences are MNHEY and SVGAGI. The junction had 11 bases not matched to a gene; V was cut back by 0 bases and J by 5 bases. The CDR3: CASSYSVSDRAMETQYF. CDR3 bases: TGTGCCAGCAGTTACTCGGTCTCGGACAGGGCCATGGAGACCCAGTACTTC.

On this clonotype itself: A read error may explain this, as a much larger clone is one base away. The gene calls are TRBV7-9 and TRBJ2-7, with a possible D match to TRBD2 (6 bases). CDR3 length: 13 residues. CDR1 is SEHNR and CDR2 is FQNEAQ in the germline V gene (reference sequence). Trimming pared 5 bases from V and 5 bases from J, leaving 13 bases between. CDR3 sequence reads: CASSLISGDEQYF. CDR3 in DNA: TGTGCCAGCAGCCTTATTTCGGGAGACGAGCAGTACTTC.

This clonotype was recorded at least ten times. The chain uses TRBV25-1 and TRBJ2-7; 7 bases match TRBD2. V dropped 2 bases and J dropped 5; count of bases not matched to a gene: 6. Germline V gene sequence: CDR1 MGHDK, CDR2 SYGVNS. The CDR3 runs 14 residues. The chain's CDR3 is CASSEQTSNHEQYF. DNA for the CDR3: TGTGCCAGCAGTGAACAGACTAGCAACCACGAGCAGTACTTC.

At least ten counts were recorded for this clonotype. The V call is TRBV18, the J call TRBJ1-2, with 7 bases fitting TRBD1. Trimming cost V 3 bases and J 1 base; bases outside gene matches: 5. CDR1 is KGHSH, CDR2 LQKENI, per germline. This CDR3 is 15 amino acids long. CDR3 sequence reads: CASSPGQTINYGYTF. The CDR3 region has the DNA TGTGCCAGCTCACCGGGACAGACTATTAACTATGGCTACACCTTC.

The CDR3 DNA sequence: TGTGCCAGCAGCCCGAGGGACAGGGCCCACGAGCAGTACTTC. This gives the protein CASSPRDRAHEQYF. This chain uses TRBV11-2 with TRBJ2-7; 9 bases fit TRBD1. V was clipped by 5 bases and J by 5 bases; unmatched bases: 7. The CDR3 is 14 residues long. Germline lookup yields CDR1 SGHAT and CDR2 FQNNGV. Combining the CDR3 with reference TRBV11-2 and TRBJ2-7 gives the whole variable domain EAGVAQSPRYKIIEKRQSVAFWCNPISGHATLYWYQQILGQGPKLLIQFQNNGVVDDSQLPKDRFSAERLKGVDSTLKIQPAKLEDSAVYLCASSPRDRAHEQYFGPGTRLTVT.

The chain is built from TRBV23-1 and TRBJ2-2; weak D call: TRBD1 (6 bases). TRBV23-1 qualifies as an ORF whose function is uncertain. With 0 bases removed from V and 1 base from J, the gap between germline ends came to 6 bases. This CDR3 spans 15 amino acids. The CDR3: CASSQSGQNTGELFF. Written as DNA, the CDR3 is TGCGCCAGCAGTCAATCGGGACAGAACACCGGGGAGCTGTTTTTT.

This clonotype was counted between two and nine times. The rearrangement joins TRBV2 to TRBJ2-7; a possible D gene is TRBD2 (7 bases). V dropped 0 bases and J dropped 4 bases, with 16 bases sitting between them. CDR3 size: 16 residues. Germline CDR1 reads SNHLY; CDR2 reads FYNNEI. CDR3 sequence (DNA): TGTGCCAGCAGTGAAGCTCGGCGCCGGGGGGCTTACGAGCAGTACTTC. This encodes CASSEARRRGAYEQYF.

Many counts were recorded for this clonotype. The chain carries TRBV20-1 and TRBJ2-7; TRBD2 agrees at 13 bases. Germline loops: CDR1 DFQATT, CDR2 SNEGSKA (reference sequence). There are 16 residues in the CDR3. The J segment lost 3 bases and the V segment lost 1 base, leaving 6 bases of the junction unmatched. CDR3 amino acids: CSARVPGTSGIYEQYF. CDR3 DNA sequence: TGCAGTGCTAGAGTCCCTGGGACTAGCGGGATCTACGAGCAGTACTTC.

As concerns this clonotype: This may come from a read error, since a much larger clone is one base off. J is TRBJ2-7 and V is TRBV6-2 or TRBV6-3; D tentatively reads TRBD1 or TRBD2 (5 bases each). Germline lookup yields CDR1 MNHEY and CDR2 SVGEGT. This CDR3 has 15 residues. The CDR3 DNA reads as TGTGCCAGCGGATTATCTTGGGGACCTCCCTACGAGCAGTGCTTC. Protein sequence: CASGLSWGPPYEQCF.

The chain carries TRBV15 and TRBJ1-5; no firm D call. V lost 5 bases, J lost 6 bases, and 20 bases lay in between. Germline V lookup: CDR1 LNHNV, CDR2 YYDKDF (reference sequence). This CDR3 spans 16 amino acids. CDR3 sequence: CATSPVSLRGGQPQHF. Written as DNA, the CDR3 is TGTGCCACCAGCCCTGTCTCCCTGCGTGGTGGTCAGCCCCAGCATTTT.

The chain carries TRBV3-1 and TRBJ1-6; maybe TRBD1 (5 bases). The CDR3 runs to 16 residues. Germline-derived CDR1 and CDR2 are LGHDT and YNNKEL (reference sequence). V lost 2 bases and J 7 bases, leaving 15 bases between the germline ends. CDR3 nucleotide sequence: TGTGCCAGCAGCCAAAGCGGGGGGTTAGGGAATTCACCCCTCCACTTT. Residues: CASSQSGGLGNSPLHF.

There are a few counts of this clonotype. The V call is TRBV20-1, the J call TRBJ1-5; the D gene is possibly TRBD1 (6 bases). The germline CDR1 and CDR2 sequences are DFQATT and SNEGSKA (reference sequence). This CDR3 is 17 amino acids long. The V end was cut by 4 bases, the J end by 0 bases, with 19 bases between. The CDR3 DNA reads TGCAGTGCTATTTTAGGGGGGGCCCTGTATAGCAATCAGCCCCAGCATTTT. It specifies CSAILGGALYSNQPQHF.

This clonotype showed up many times. The chain couples TRBV19 to TRBJ2-2, with D uncertain. From germline, CDR1 is LNHDA and CDR2 SQIVND (reference sequence). This CDR3 contains 11 residues. The V end lost 7 bases, the J end lost 6 bases, and 6 bases lay between the germline ends. The CDR3 loop reads CASTGSGELFF. The CDR3 DNA reads as TGTGCCAGTACTGGATCCGGGGAGCTGTTTTTT.

This clonotype has at least ten counts. The gene calls are TRBV5-1 and TRBJ1-6; 12 bases line up with TRBD1. CDR3 length: 17 residues. Germline CDR1 SGHRS, CDR2 YFSETQ. V shed 4 bases and J 2 bases; nucleotides not matched to a gene: 4. Here the CDR3 DNA reads TGCGCCAGCAGCAGGGGACAGGGGGCCACCTATAATTCACCCCTCCACTTT. This sequence encodes CASSRGQGATYNSPLHF.